These 32 T cell receptor beta chains came from one sample sequenced in a study of blood T cell repertoires in COVID-19. Data came from immunoSEQ multiplex PCR; TCRdb stores just in-frame clones and leaves some out. The table lists about 24,000 clones, roughly nine tenths of them singletons. Sample: peripheral blood. These receptors came from a man in his fifties with active COVID-19.

V gene TRBV5-4 combines with J gene TRBJ2-1; perhaps TRBD2 as D (7 bases). The CDR3 extends over 18 amino acids. The germline V and J ends were trimmed by 3 bases and 8 bases, with 27 bases remaining between them. CDR1 is SGHNT, CDR2 YYREEE, per germline (reference sequence). The CDR3 DNA reads as TGTGCCAGCAGCTCAAAAGTAGGGGGGGGCCCACTTACGGATGAGCAGTTCTTC. Translation: CASSSKVGGGPLTDEQFF.

This clone rates as medium-sized (0.01 to 0.1%). Mismatch with germline at one junction end may stem from a read error. This chain connects TRBV6-2 or TRBV6-3 to TRBJ2-7; 7 positions agree with TRBD1. Per germline, CDR1 MNHEY and CDR2 SVGEGT. The CDR3 is made up of 14 amino acids. For the CDR3, the DNA is TGTGCCAGCAGTTACGGGGTCGAGAAGGGGGCCCAGAACTTC. Amino acid sequence: CASSYGVEKGAQNF.

This chain links TRBV28 with TRBJ1-2, with D perhaps TRBD1 (5 bases). The CDR3 is 13 residues long. V was clipped by 5 bases and J by 3 bases, with 10 bases between them. Looked up from germline, CDR1 is MDHEN and CDR2 is SYDVKM. The CDR3 loop reads CASSTQGHYGYTF. The CDR3 nucleotides are TGTGCCAGCAGTACCCAGGGCCACTATGGCTACACCTTC.

DNA of the CDR3: TGTGCCAGTAGTAGGGGACAGGGGGTAAGTCAGCCCCAGCATTTT. Its protein product is CASSRGQGVSQPQHF. The chain couples TRBV19 to TRBJ1-5; 11 positions match TRBD1. The CDR3 covers 15 residues. Germline lookup yields CDR1 LNHDA and CDR2 SQIVND (reference sequence). The junction had 5 bases not matched to a gene; V was cut back by 4 bases and J by 6 bases.

This sequence joins TRBV5-1 and TRBJ1-1; tentative D call: TRBD1 (5 bases). There are 14 residues in the CDR3. V was shortened by 4 bases and J by 1 base, with 11 bases between the two germline ends. The germline gives CDR1 SGHRS, CDR2 YFSETQ. CDR3 sequence: CASSTGTANTEAFF. The CDR3 nucleotides read TGCGCCAGCAGCACCGGGACTGCGAACACTGAAGCTTTCTTT.

This clone was seen a few times. The rearrangement joins TRBV4-2 to TRBJ2-7; perhaps TRBD2 as D (5 bases). Trimming cost V 4 bases and J 3 bases, with 13 bases left between them. The CDR3 extends over 14 amino acids. Germline loops: CDR1 LGHNA, CDR2 YNFKEQ. The CDR3 DNA reads as TGTGCCAGCAGCCGTAAGGCCGGGGACTACGAGCAGTACTTC. Translating it yields CASSRKAGDYEQYF.

The V call is TRBV7-8, the J call TRBJ2-2; 7 bases are shared with TRBD1. V gave up 0 bases and J gave up 7 bases; unmatched junction bases: 11. The CDR3 spans 17 residues. The V gene's germline CDR1 is SGHVS and CDR2 FQNEAQ. The CDR3 region is CASSLARDRGTRGELFF. The CDR3 coding sequence is TGTGCCAGCAGCTTAGCGAGGGACAGAGGAACCCGCGGGGAGCTGTTTTTT.

This chain links TRBV5-1 with TRBJ2-1, with 8 bases fitting TRBD2. Germline V gene lookup returns CDR1 SGHRS and CDR2 YFSETQ. The CDR3 is 15 amino acids. With V trimmed by 3 bases and J by 4 bases, 6 bases remained unmatched. This CDR3 reads CASSSGLAGYNEQFF. CDR3 sequence (DNA): TGCGCCAGCAGCTCAGGACTAGCTGGATACAATGAGCAGTTCTTC. Looking up the rest from reference TRBV5-1 and TRBJ2-1 gives the full variable domain: KAGVTQTPRYLIKTRGQQVTLSCSPISGHRSVSWYQQTPGQGLQFLFEYFSETQRNKGNFPGRFSGRQFSNSRSEMNVSTLELGDSALYLCASSSGLAGYNEQFFGPGTRLTVL.

Comment on this clone: The junction departs from the called germline gene at one end, perhaps through a read error. This chain connects TRBV12-3 or TRBV12-4 to TRBJ2-1; tentatively, D is TRBD2 (5 bases). The CDR3 has 11 residues. The CDR3: CASSLGLSRVF. The DNA for the CDR3 is TGTGCCAGCAGTTTAGGTCTATCGAGGGTCTTC.

The chain employs TRBV30 and TRBJ1-5; 9 positions agree with TRBD1. Unmatched junction bases numbered 7, after V lost 2 bases and J lost 5 bases. The CDR3 contains 15 residues. The germline gives CDR1 GTSNPN, CDR2 SVGIG (reference sequence). DNA for the CDR3: TGTGCCTGGAGTTCAACCGGGACAGGGTATCAGCCCCAGCATTTT. Amino acids: CAWSSTGTGYQPQHF. Based on the CDR3 plus reference TRBV30 and TRBJ1-5, the full variable domain is SQTIHQWPATLVQPVGSPLSLECTVEGTSNPNLYWYRQAAGRGLQLLFYSVGIGQISSEVPQNLSASRPQDRQFILSSKKLLLSDSGFYLCAWSSTGTGYQPQHFGDGTRLSIL.

This chain connects TRBV27 to TRBJ2-1; 10 nucleotides agree with TRBD1. Trimming removed 6 bases from V and 4 bases from J; junction bases left unmatched: 12. Germline V gives CDR1 MNHEY, CDR2 SMNVEV (reference sequence). The CDR3 is made up of 17 amino acids. In nucleotides, the CDR3 is TGTGCCAGCAGACTGATAACCGGGACAGGGGTATACAATGAGCAGTTCTTC. Its translation is CASRLITGTGVYNEQFF.

The J gene is TRBJ2-5, the V gene TRBV5-6; 7 positions agree with TRBD2. Per the germline V gene, CDR1 is SGHDT and CDR2 is YYEEEE. The CDR3 covers 18 residues. V was pared by 4 bases and J by 1 base, with 16 bases of the junction left unmatched. CDR3 coding DNA: TGTGCCAGCAGCCGTCGACGGTCTGCGGGAGTATCCCAAGAGACCCAGTACTTC. This sequence encodes CASSRRRSAGVSQETQYF.

The chain is built from TRBV6-9 and TRBJ2-7; 13 bases match TRBD2. Germline values: CDR1 MNHGY, CDR2 SVAAGI. V shed 6 bases and J 1 base; nucleotides not matched to a gene: 12. The CDR3 spans 18 residues. In DNA, the CDR3 is TGTGCCAGCAGCTATACGGGACTAGCGGGAAGAAAGTCCTACGAGCAGTACTTC. It encodes CASSYTGLAGRKSYEQYF.

V and J are TRBV4-3 and TRBJ2-3; D uncertain. Between the trimmed V and J ends, which lost 0 bases and 2 bases, there was a span of 6 bases. CDR1 and CDR2 from the germline V gene are LGHNA and YSLEER. The CDR3 is made up of 14 amino acids. CDR3 nucleotide sequence: TGCGCCAGCAGCCAAGAGCACAACACAGATACGCAGTATTTT. Its protein product is CASSQEHNTDTQYF.

The chain has TRBV30 and TRBJ1-2; TRBD1 is a possible D gene (6 bases). CDR1 and CDR2 (germline): GTSNPN, SVGIG (reference sequence). This CDR3 region has 13 residues. Trimming cost V 4 bases and J 0 bases, with 9 bases left between them. Written as DNA, the CDR3 is TGTGCCTGGACAGGGGCGCCTAACTATGGCTACACCTTC. It encodes CAWTGAPNYGYTF.

CDR3 sequence: CASSLGAVGQPQHF. DNA of the CDR3: TGTGCCAGCAGTTTGGGGGCGGTGGGGCAGCCCCAGCATTTT. J is TRBJ1-5 and V is TRBV6-6; possibly TRBD1 for D (6 bases). The V end was cut by 4 bases, the J end by 7 bases, with 14 bases between. CDR3 length equals 14 residues. In germline, CDR1 is MNHNY, CDR2 SVGAGI (reference sequence).

The chain couples TRBV9 to TRBJ2-3; D might be TRBD2 (5 bases). V dropped 3 bases and J dropped 4 bases, with 9 bases sitting between them. The CDR3 consists of 13 residues. From germline, CDR1 is SGDLS and CDR2 YYNGEE. Here the CDR3 reads CASSAAGPDTQYF. In DNA, the CDR3 is TGTGCCAGCAGCGCCGCGGGCCCAGATACGCAGTATTTT.

The chain has TRBV27 and TRBJ2-7; weak D call: TRBD2 (6 bases). Per the germline V gene, CDR1 is MNHEY and CDR2 is SMNVEV (reference sequence). CDR3 length: 14 amino acids. Trimming removed 6 bases at V and 1 base at J, with 13 bases between. In DNA, the CDR3 is TGTGCCAGCAGAAATAGCGGAGGGTCCTACGAGCAGTACTTC. Amino acids: CASRNSGGSYEQYF.

The chain joins TRBV6-1 to TRBJ2-7, with TRBD1 as a possible D gene (5 bases). The CDR3 has 13 residues. Germline CDR1 is MNHNS and CDR2 is SASEGT. V gave up 2 bases and J gave up 1 base, with 6 bases separating them. CDR3 amino acids: CASSEQGSYEQYF. CDR3 nucleotides: TGTGCCAGCAGTGAACAGGGTTCCTACGAGCAGTACTTC.

The chain recombines TRBV19 with TRBJ1-1; a possible D gene is TRBD1 (6 bases). CDR3 size: 18 residues. Germline V gives CDR1 LNHDA, CDR2 SQIVND (reference sequence). V gave up 5 bases and J gave up 3 bases, with 25 bases separating them. The CDR3 nucleotides read TGTGCCAGTAGTCAATTGAGAGGCCCAGGGGCCGCGGACACTGAAGCTTTCTTT. It encodes CASSQLRGPGAADTEAFF.

This chain uses TRBV19 with TRBJ2-2; 8 nucleotides align to TRBD2. This CDR3 comprises 13 residues. Unmatched junction bases numbered 6, after V lost 2 bases and J lost 13 bases. Germline assignment: CDR1 LNHDA and CDR2 SQIVND (reference sequence). The CDR3 loop reads CASSISFGRGLFF. CDR3 nucleotide sequence: TGTGCCAGTAGTATAAGCTTCGGGAGGGGGCTGTTTTTT.

The chain combines TRBV23-1 with TRBJ2-3; 9 bases are shared with TRBD1. TRBV23-1 is given ORF status, its function remaining uncertain. J was trimmed by 1 base and V by 2 bases; bases with no gene match: 16. This CDR3 comprises 20 residues. DNA of the CDR3: TGCGCCAGCAGTCAAACTGGACAGGGGCGTCCCCTAAGCGGCACAGATACGCAGTATTTT. This translates into CASSQTGQGRPLSGTDTQYF.

The rearrangement links TRBV11-3 to TRBJ2-2, with 13 bases lining up with TRBD2. Germline V gene lookup returns CDR1 SGHNT and CDR2 YENEEA. V lost 2 bases to trimming and J lost 4 bases; unmatched junction nucleotides: 7. The CDR3 totals 18 residues. The CDR3 bases are TGTGCCAGCAGCTTAAGGACTAGCGGGAGTCGAGGCACCGGGGAGCTGTTTTTT. Translation: CASSLRTSGSRGTGELFF. The full variable domain, its missing parts supplied by reference TRBV11-3 and TRBJ2-2, is EAGVVQSPRYKIIEKKQPVAFWCNPISGHNTLYWYLQNLGQGPELLIRYENEEAVDDSQLPKDRFSAERLKGVDSTLKIQPAELGDSAVYLCASSLRTSGSRGTGELFFGEGSRLTVL.

The genes are TRBV11-1 and TRBJ2-3; D is perhaps TRBD2 (6 bases). Trimming removed 3 bases from V and 1 base from J, with 11 bases in between. The CDR3 runs 15 residues. Germline CDR1 and CDR2: SGHAT and FQDESV (reference sequence). DNA of the CDR3: TGTGCCAGCAGCTTCTCTCAGCGGGGCACAGATACGCAGTATTTT. It specifies CASSFSQRGTDTQYF.

The chain joins TRBV6-5 to TRBJ1-1; the D is unclear. CDR1 is MNHEY and CDR2 is SVGAGI in the germline V gene. The CDR3 is 15 amino acids. Deletions cut 5 bases from V and 3 bases from J, with 16 bases between. In DNA, the CDR3 is TGTGCCAGCAGTATCTTAACGCCCGGGGACACTGAAGCTTTCTTT. Translated: CASSILTPGDTEAFF.

This clone was seen a single time. The CDR3 DNA follows: TGCAGCGTTGCGCGGCTTGACACCGGGGAGCTGTTTTTT. Translating it yields CSVARLDTGELFF. The chain carries TRBV29-1 and TRBJ2-2; no firm D call. Trimming stripped 4 bases from V and 3 bases from J, with 9 bases between. Germline CDR1 reads SQVTM; CDR2 reads ANQGSEA. This CDR3 is 13 amino acids long.

V gene TRBV19 combines with J gene TRBJ2-5, with TRBD2 as a possible D gene (6 bases). The CDR3 spans 15 residues. Germline lookup yields CDR1 LNHDA and CDR2 SQIVND (reference sequence). The V gene lost 3 bases and the J gene lost 7 bases, with 18 bases spanning the gap. For the CDR3, the DNA is TGTGCCAGTAGTATCACTAGCTGGGGGGATGGGACCCAGTACTTC. This sequence encodes CASSITSWGDGTQYF. The full variable domain, its missing parts supplied by reference TRBV19 and TRBJ2-5, is DGGITQSPKYLFRKEGQNVTLSCEQNLNHDAMYWYRQDPGQGLRLIYYSQIVNDFQKGDIAEGYSVSREKKESFPLTVTSAQKNPTAFYLCASSITSWGDGTQYFGPGTRLLVL.

This chain uses TRBV15 with TRBJ2-5; 11 bases match TRBD2. Losses at the gene ends were 6 bases for V and 7 bases for J; bases not matched to a gene: 10. The CDR3 sequence is 15 residues long. CDR1 and CDR2 (germline): LNHNV, YYDKDF (reference sequence). CDR3 region: CATSSPGLAGVTQYF. CDR3 nucleotide sequence: TGTGCCACCAGTTCACCCGGACTAGCGGGTGTGACCCAGTACTTC.

The chain links TRBV6-2 or TRBV6-3 to TRBJ1-2, with D possibly TRBD1 on 5 matching bases. The V and J ends lost 2 bases and 4 bases respectively, with 11 bases between them. Per germline, CDR1 MNHEY and CDR2 SVGEGT. The CDR3 runs to 14 residues. The CDR3 sequence: CASSYEQVLYGYTF. The CDR3 coding sequence is TGTGCCAGCAGTTACGAACAGGTGCTCTATGGCTACACCTTC.

This sequence joins TRBV5-6 and TRBJ1-1, with 7 bases that match TRBD1. There are 15 residues in the CDR3. The V gene's germline CDR1 is SGHDT and CDR2 YYEEEE. J gave up 5 bases and V 4 bases, and 11 bases lay outside the gene matches. Here the CDR3 reads CASSEMGQRGTEAFF. Here the CDR3 DNA reads TGTGCCAGCAGCGAGATGGGACAGCGAGGAACTGAAGCTTTCTTT.

The chain combines TRBV6-2 or TRBV6-3 with TRBJ1-1; the match to TRBD1 covers 8 bases. With 2 bases clipped from V and 3 bases from J, the junction kept 2 bases outside the gene matches. Per the germline V gene, CDR1 is MNHEY and CDR2 is SVGEGT. CDR3 length equals 14 residues. CDR3 loop: CASSYVTGDTEAFF. For the CDR3, the DNA is TGTGCCAGCAGTTACGTGACAGGGGACACTGAAGCTTTCTTT.

V gene TRBV5-6 combines with J gene TRBJ2-3; D possibly corresponds to TRBD2 (5 bases). Germline lookup yields CDR1 SGHDT and CDR2 YYEEEE. The CDR3 is made up of 15 amino acids. Trimming pared 4 bases from V and 3 bases from J, leaving 15 bases between. CDR3 coding DNA: TGTGCCAGCAGCCGGACCTGGACTCGAACAGATACGCAGTATTTT. Amino acids: CASSRTWTRTDTQYF.